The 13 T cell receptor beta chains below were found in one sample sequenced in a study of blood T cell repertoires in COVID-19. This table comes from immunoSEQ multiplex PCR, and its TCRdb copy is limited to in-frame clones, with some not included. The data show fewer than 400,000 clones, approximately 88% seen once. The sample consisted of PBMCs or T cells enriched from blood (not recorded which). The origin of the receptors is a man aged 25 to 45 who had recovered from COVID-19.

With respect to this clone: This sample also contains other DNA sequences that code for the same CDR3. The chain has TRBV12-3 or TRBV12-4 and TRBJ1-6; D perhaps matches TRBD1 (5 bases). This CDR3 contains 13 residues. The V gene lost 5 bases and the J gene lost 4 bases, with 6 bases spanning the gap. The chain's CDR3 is CASSRQYNSPLHF. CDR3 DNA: TGTGCCAGCAGTAGACAGTATAATTCACCCCTCCACTTT.

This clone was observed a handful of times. Here the CDR3 reads CAAGVAYEQYF. CDR3 DNA: TGTGCGGCAGGGGTGGCCTACGAGCAGTACTTC. This sequence joins TRBV12-5 and TRBJ2-7, with D possibly being TRBD1 (6 bases). Germline loops: CDR1 LGHNT, CDR2 FRNRAP. The CDR3 spans 11 residues.

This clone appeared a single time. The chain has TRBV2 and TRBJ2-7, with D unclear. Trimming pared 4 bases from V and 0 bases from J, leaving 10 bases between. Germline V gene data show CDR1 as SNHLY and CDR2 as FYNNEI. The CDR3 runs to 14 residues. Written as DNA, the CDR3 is TGTGCCAGCAGTGCCGGTCGTAGCTCCTACGAGCAGTACTTC. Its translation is CASSAGRSSYEQYF.

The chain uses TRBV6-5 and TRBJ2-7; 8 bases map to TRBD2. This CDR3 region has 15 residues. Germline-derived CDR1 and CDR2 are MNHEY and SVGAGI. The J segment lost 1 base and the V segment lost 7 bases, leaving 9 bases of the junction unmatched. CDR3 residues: CASTVTSGPSYEQYF. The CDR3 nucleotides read TGTGCCAGCACGGTAACTAGCGGCCCTTCCTACGAGCAGTACTTC.

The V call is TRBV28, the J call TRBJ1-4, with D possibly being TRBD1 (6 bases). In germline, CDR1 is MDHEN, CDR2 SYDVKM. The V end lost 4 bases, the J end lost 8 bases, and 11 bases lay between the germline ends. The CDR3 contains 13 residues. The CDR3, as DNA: TGTGCCAGCAGTTCAGGCAGGGGAGAAAAACTGTTTTTT. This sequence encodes CASSSGRGEKLFF.

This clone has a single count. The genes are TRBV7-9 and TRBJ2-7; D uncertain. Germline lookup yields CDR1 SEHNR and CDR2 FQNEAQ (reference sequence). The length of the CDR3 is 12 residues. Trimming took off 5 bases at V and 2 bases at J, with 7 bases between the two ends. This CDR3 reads CASSQSPYEQYF. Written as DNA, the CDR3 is TGTGCCAGCAGCCAGTCCCCCTACGAGCAGTACTTC.

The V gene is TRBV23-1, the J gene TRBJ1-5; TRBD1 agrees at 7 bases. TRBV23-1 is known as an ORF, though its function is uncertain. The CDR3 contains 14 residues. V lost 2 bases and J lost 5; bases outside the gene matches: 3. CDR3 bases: TGCGCCAGCAGTCAAGACAGGGATCATCAGCCCCAGCATTTT. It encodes CASSQDRDHQPQHF.

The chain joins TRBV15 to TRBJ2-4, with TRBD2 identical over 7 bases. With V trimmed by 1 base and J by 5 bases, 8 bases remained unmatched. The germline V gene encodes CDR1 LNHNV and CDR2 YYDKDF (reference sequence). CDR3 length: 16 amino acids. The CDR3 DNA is TGTGCCACCAGCAGAGGGGGGGGTCAGGTGCAAAACATTCAGTACTTC. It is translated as CATSRGGGQVQNIQYF.

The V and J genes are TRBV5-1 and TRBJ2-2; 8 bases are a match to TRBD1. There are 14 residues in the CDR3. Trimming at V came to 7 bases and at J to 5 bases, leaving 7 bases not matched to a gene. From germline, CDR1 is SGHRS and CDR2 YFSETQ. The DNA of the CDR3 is TGCGCCAGCGCCTTGACAGGGGATACCGGGGAGCTGTTTTTT. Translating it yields CASALTGDTGELFF.

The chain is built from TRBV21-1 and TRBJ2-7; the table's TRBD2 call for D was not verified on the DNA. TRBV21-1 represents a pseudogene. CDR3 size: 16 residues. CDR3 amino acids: CASSKASLLFSYEQYF. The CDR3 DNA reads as TGTGCCAGCAGCAAAGCAAGTTTACTCTTTTCCTACGAGCAGTACTTC.

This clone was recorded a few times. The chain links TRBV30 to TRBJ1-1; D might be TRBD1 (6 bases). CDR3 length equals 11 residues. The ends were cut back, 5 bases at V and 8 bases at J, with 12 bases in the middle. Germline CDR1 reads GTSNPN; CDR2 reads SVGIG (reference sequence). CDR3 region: CAWARTEEAFF. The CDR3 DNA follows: TGTGCCTGGGCCCGGACAGAAGAAGCTTTCTTT.

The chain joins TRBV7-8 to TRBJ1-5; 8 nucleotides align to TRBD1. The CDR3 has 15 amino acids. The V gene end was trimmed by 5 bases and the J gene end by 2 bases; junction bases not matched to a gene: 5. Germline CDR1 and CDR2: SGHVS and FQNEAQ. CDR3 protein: CASSAGQGGNQPQHF. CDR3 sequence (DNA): TGTGCCAGCAGCGCCGGACAGGGTGGCAATCAGCCCCAGCATTTT.

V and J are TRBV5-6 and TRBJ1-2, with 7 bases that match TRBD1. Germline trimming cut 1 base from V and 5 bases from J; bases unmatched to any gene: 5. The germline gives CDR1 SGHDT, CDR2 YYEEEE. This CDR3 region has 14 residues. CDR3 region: CASSLQGGHYGYTF. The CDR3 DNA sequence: TGTGCCAGCAGCTTGCAGGGGGGACATTATGGCTACACCTTC.